This paragraph covers one T cell receptor (beta chain) sequence. Its antigen remains unidentified. No per-base quality is available; no much larger clone lies one base away. The label giving this sample's time point can be read as: newly diagnosed GD, antithyroid drugs for less than 3 months. For both TCR sequencing and RNA sequencing, RNA was extracted from PBMCs in TRIzol. The diagnosis of Graves' disease followed American Thyroid Association guidelines. Recruitment of patients was carried out at an endocrinology department in Xi'an, China. Each patient gave about 8.1 milliliters of peripheral blood, collected in an EDTA anticoagulant tube. Ficoll Paque Plus density gradient separation was used to isolate PBMCs, and no additional T cell sorting was done. An Agilent 2100 Bioanalyzer and agarose gel were used to check RNA quality, and a NanoDrop 2000 was used to measure RNA concentration. This sample stems from a study of regulatory T cells in long-lasting Graves disease (TCRdb year 2021). The study in broad terms: Antithyroid drugs had been taken for less than 3 months by newly diagnosed Graves' disease patients. Peripheral blood TCR sequencing and RNA sequencing compared persistent Graves' disease patients with newly diagnosed Graves' disease patients. TCR sequencing covered some 13 persistent and 20 or so newly diagnosed Graves' disease patients, 33 samples in total. The study took place in China and was registered as a clinical trial. General findings and caveats noted by the study authors: Only the TCR beta chain was sequenced and analyzed. Only peripheral blood was studied, because thyroid tissue, the primary lesion, was inaccessible. Persistent patients shared more public clonotypes among themselves (around 3,000) than newly diagnosed patients did (about 1,000). Compared with newly diagnosed patients, persistent Graves' disease patients had lower TCR Shannon entropy and fewer highly expanded clones, which suggests clonal expansion. TRBV28, TRBJ1-2 and TRBJ2-5 were preferentially used in persistent disease, while TRBV20-1 and TRBJ2-1 were favored in newly diagnosed disease. The small sample size was acknowledged by the authors as a limitation that may reduce accuracy.

The library was produced with multiplex PCR. The sequencing machine was an Illumina HiSeq 4000. To build TCR beta libraries, CDR3 regions were amplified by Arm-PCR using iRepertoire HTBI primers. Gel purification was performed on PCR products prior to sequencing. In the source study's methods: Gene usage analysis of CDR3 amino acid clonotypes used the 60 to 75 TRBV and approximately 13 TRBJ segments found across samples. Filtered high-quality paired reads were merged into contigs using COPE and FqMerger. BLAST was used to align contigs to IMGT TRBV, TRBD and TRBJ reference genes, with CDR3 defined following IMGT. Any clonotype with a frequency above 0.1% was counted as a highly expanded clone. Shannon entropy served as the measure of repertoire diversity, while the Gini coefficient captured V-J evenness. A clonotype found in more than one individual was treated as public. TCRdb ran its own pipeline on the public reads, namely fastp trimming at Q25 and MiXCR clone calling, and kept in-frame beta chains. Each CDR3 protein appears once, grouped with its most common genes and DNA. The V and J calls and clone size are TCRdb's, not the authors'. The sample table holds a few hundred thousand distinct CDR3 sequences, of which 15% were seen once. Clones ranked in the top ten supply about 8% of the sample.

The CDR3 measures 13 amino acids from cysteine to phenylalanine. Of all the DNA, just the CDR3 is kept, 39 bases in frame from base 1. V loses 3 bases of germline sequence and J loses 7 bases, and the interval between the two ends is 12 bases. The germline V gene sets CDR1 to SQVTM and CDR2 to ANQGSEA. In addition, the sample was reused for a study of T cells in Graves' hyperthyroidism and ophthalmopathy. The second paper states: Stable Graves' hyperthyroidism was defined as no progression to ophthalmopathy during 18 months of follow-up. Hyperthyroidism patients were newly diagnosed, had a disease duration of under 2 months, and were aged 18 to 65 years. Exclusion was applied to patients with uncontrolled infections, other autoimmune diseases, pregnancy or lactation. Diagnoses relied on clinical symptoms, serum thyroxine and TRAb, thyroid ultrasound and orbital computed tomography. The TCR CDR3 was subjected to a first round of RT-PCR using the HTBI primer set and the Qiagen OneStep RT-PCR kit. Blood samples also contained most of the expanded thyroid clonotypes (frequency above 0.001), which suggests that blood repertoires may reflect thyroid immune responses. A model built on a 13 V-J signature distinguished ophthalmopathy from stable hyperthyroidism, reaching around 88% sensitivity and about 81% specificity in cross-validation and 80%/75% in testing. In validation, the model predicted progression to ophthalmopathy a median of about 6.5 months before onset, with roughly 71% sensitivity and roughly 77% specificity. To identify TCR V-J signatures that set the groups apart, the researchers used a discovery cohort of 100 patients, made up of around 40 with Graves' ophthalmopathy and some 58 with stable Graves' hyperthyroidism. Prospective prediction of ophthalmopathy was tested in an independent validation cohort of 18 to 20 hyperthyroidism patients and around 16 patients who later progressed to ophthalmopathy. The roughly 91 discovery patients were randomly divided into training and test sets at a 7:3 ratio. Thyroid tissue and blood T-cell repertoires from several Graves' hyperthyroidism patients were also compared in the study. After sampling, hyperthyroidism patients received methimazole starting at 30 mg daily, and ophthalmopathy patients received high-dose intravenous methylprednisolone. Libraries were constructed in a second round of multiplex PCR, after which size selection and purification were carried out. Paired-end sequencing of the libraries was performed with 100 bp reads on an Illumina HiSeq2000. Raw data were processed with SOAPnuke, discarding reads with adapters, uncalled bases, mean Phred below 15, or no exact constant-primer or identifier match. COPE v1.2.5 was used to merge the high-quality paired reads, and each unique nucleotide sequence was defined as a clonotype. MiTCR v1.1 was used to align clonotypes to the IMGT TRBV, TRBD and TRBJ reference segments. Only V-J combinations with frequency above 0.0001, covering approximately 99% of repertoires, were analysed. A TCS score was defined as the ratio of F50 (clonal expansion) to E x V (chaos), with BLOSUM62-based TCRdist applied between CDR3 peptides within each V-J. Welch's t-statistics and random forest reduced fewer than 550 V-J features to under 15, which were used in a naive Bayes classifier (R e1071). No statistical method was used to fix the sample size in advance, and group allocation was not hidden from the investigators. The paper reports TCR Vbeta CDR3 sequencing of over 120 peripheral blood samples: around 45 ophthalmopathy, fewer than 80 hyperthyroidism and approximately 17 progressor patients.

The source material was peripheral blood mononuclear cells (PBMCs), sampled at new diagnosis, from a patient treated with antithyroid drugs. The chain joins TRBV29-1 to TRBJ2-2; the D region possibly corresponds to TRBD1 (7 bases align). The receptor comes from a woman aged 40 to 49 with Graves disease. Donor details come from another sample of the same person, matched by shared clones. Here the CDR3 is given as CSVDRGVGGELFF. The DNA sequence reads TGCAGCGTTGACAGGGGGGTTGGCGGGGAGCTGTTTTTT.